Below are 30 T cell receptor beta chains sequenced from a single sample in a study of breast tumors, draining lymph nodes, adjacent tissues (dated by TCRdb to the mid-2010s). Receptors were amplified or captured by multiplex PCR. The instrument was an Illumina HiSeq 2000. The public reads were reprocessed in TCRdb via fastp at Q25 and MiXCR, keeping in-frame beta chains. Duplicate CDR3 protein sequences are folded into a single record with the most common DNA and genes. For this sample there are 50,000 to 65,000 distinct CDR3 sequences; less than 55% appear just once. Clones ranked in the top ten supply roughly 10% of the sample. Sequencing used breast tumor tissue. Source of these receptors: a female donor with breast cancer. Some clones in this sample may be carry-over from other donors' samples.

This clonotype was observed at least ten times. The V and J genes are TRBV24-1 and TRBJ2-3; TRBD1 aligns across 9 bases. The CDR3 extends over 22 amino acids. CDR1 and CDR2 (germline): KGHDR, SFDVKD. Trimming removed 2 bases from V and 4 bases from J; junction bases left unmatched: 24. CDR3 bases: TGTGCCACCAGTGATTACCCCCCAACGTCGTCCGGGACAGGGATTATTGCAGATACGCAGTATTTT. Encoded protein: CATSDYPPTSSGTGIIADTQYF.

To note about this clonotype: With a much larger clone just one base away, this may be a read error. CDR3 sequence: CASSWVQGSNETQYF. In DNA form, the CDR3 reads TGCGCCAGCAGCTGGGTACAGGGGTCGAACGAGACCCAGTACTTC. The gene calls are TRBV5-1 and TRBJ2-5; TRBD1 matches at 7 bases. Germline trimming cut 3 bases from V and 5 bases from J; bases unmatched to any gene: 10. This CDR3 is built from 15 residues. In germline, CDR1 is SGHRS, CDR2 YFSETQ.

The genes are TRBV7-7 and TRBJ2-1; TRBD2 aligns across 14 bases. The germline V gene encodes CDR1 SSHAT and CDR2 FNYEAQ (reference sequence). With V trimmed by 5 bases and J by 8 bases, 5 bases remained unmatched. This CDR3 has 15 amino acids. In DNA form, the CDR3 reads TGTGCCAGCAGCCCACCGGGACTAGCGGGAGATGAGCAGTTCTTC. This gives the protein CASSPPGLAGDEQFF.

This clonotype was counted ten times or more. The CDR3 region has the DNA TGCAGTGCTACTAGCACTAAGGTCGGCGAGCAGTACTTC. This sequence encodes CSATSTKVGEQYF. The chain recombines TRBV20-1 with TRBJ2-7; a weak D match, TRBD2 (5 bases). The CDR3 is 13 residues long. The V and J ends lost 4 bases and 6 bases respectively, with 16 bases between them. Germline V lookup: CDR1 DFQATT, CDR2 SNEGSKA (reference sequence).

Many counts were recorded for this clonotype. The chain uses TRBV2 and TRBJ1-1; 8 nucleotides agree with TRBD1. The germline V gene has CDR1 SNHLY and CDR2 FYNNEI. Germline trimming cut 7 bases from V and 5 bases from J; bases unmatched to any gene: 9. The CDR3 has 14 amino acids. In nucleotides, the CDR3 is TGTGCCAGCAATCCCCTTAGGACAGGGACTGAAGCTTTCTTT. Translated, it gives CASNPLRTGTEAFF.

There are many counts of this clonotype. The chain carries TRBV6-2 or TRBV6-3 and TRBJ1-4; the D is unclear. The germline CDR1 and CDR2 sequences are MNHEY and SVGEGT. The V and J ends lost 8 bases and 0 bases respectively, with 10 bases between them. The CDR3 covers 14 residues. The CDR3 is CASLRDATNEKLFF. CDR3 nucleotides: TGTGCCAGCCTCCGCGATGCAACTAATGAAAAACTGTTTTTT.

The V and J genes are TRBV5-4 and TRBJ1-4, with D possibly being TRBD1 (6 bases). Per germline, CDR1 SGHNT and CDR2 YYREEE (reference sequence). The CDR3 consists of 15 residues. V shed 5 bases and J shed 5 bases, with 16 bases lying between them. For the CDR3, the DNA is TGTGCCAGCAGAGGGGATCTAGGGGGAAATGAAAAACTGTTTTTT. This sequence encodes CASRGDLGGNEKLFF.

This clonotype was observed at least ten times. V usage is TRBV20-1 and J usage is TRBJ1-6, with 7 bases fitting TRBD1. Germline-derived CDR1 and CDR2 are DFQATT and SNEGSKA (reference sequence). This CDR3 spans 15 amino acids. The junction had 6 bases not matched to a gene; V was cut back by 0 bases and J by 7 bases. For the CDR3, the DNA is TGCAGTGCTAGAGATCTTGGGACAGACAATTCACCCCTCCACTTT. It encodes CSARDLGTDNSPLHF.

This chain connects TRBV20-1 to TRBJ2-1; D gene unclear. The CDR3 has 16 amino acids. In germline, CDR1 is DFQATT, CDR2 SNEGSKA (reference sequence). Trimming took 4 bases from V and 4 from J, leaving 20 bases between them. CDR3 residues: CSAIIPMTVRYNEQFF. The DNA for the CDR3 is TGCAGTGCTATTATCCCCATGACTGTTAGGTACAATGAGCAGTTCTTC.

This clonotype has ten or more counts. The genes are TRBV5-1 and TRBJ1-4, with TRBD1 as a possible D gene (5 bases). The CDR3 is 14 amino acids. Per the germline V gene, CDR1 is SGHRS and CDR2 is YFSETQ. Between the trimmed V and J ends, which lost 4 bases and 5 bases, there was a span of 12 bases. CDR3 loop: CASSQDGQNEKLFF. The DNA for the CDR3 is TGCGCCAGCAGCCAGGACGGACAAAATGAAAAACTGTTTTTT. The full variable domain, with the rest looked up from reference TRBV5-1 and TRBJ1-4, is KAGVTQTPRYLIKTRGQQVTLSCSPISGHRSVSWYQQTPGQGLQFLFEYFSETQRNKGNFPGRFSGRQFSNSRSEMNVSTLELGDSALYLCASSQDGQNEKLFFGSGTQLSVL.

This clonotype was seen at least ten times. This chain uses TRBV2 with TRBJ2-5, with 9 bases aligning to TRBD2. Germline values: CDR1 SNHLY, CDR2 FYNNEI. The CDR3 contains 14 residues. V gave up 8 bases and J gave up 2 bases; unmatched junction bases: 6. CDR3 region: CASWRGGFQETQYF. CDR3 DNA: TGTGCCAGCTGGCGGGGGGGTTTTCAAGAGACCCAGTACTTC.

Within the sample, this clonotype is medium-sized. This may be a read error, as it is one base from a much larger clone. This rearrangement joins TRBV5-8 to TRBJ2-5; possibly TRBD2 for D (6 bases). This CDR3 is 15 amino acids long. V shed 4 bases and J shed 5 bases, with 18 bases lying between them. Germline loops: CDR1 SGHTS, CDR2 YDEGEE. CDR3: CASSPGDAGEETQYF. The CDR3 bases are TGTGCCAGCAGCCCGGGGGACGCAGGAGAGGAGACCCAGTACTTC.

On this clonotype: A junction end diverges from the germline sequence, so it may reflect a read error. The CDR3, as DNA: TGTGCCACTAGCAGAGATGCTAGCACGGATACGCGGTATTTT. Amino acids: CATSRDASTDTRYF. The J gene is TRBJ2-3, the V gene TRBV15; TRBD2 might be the D (5 bases). Germline values: CDR1 LNHNV, CDR2 YYDKDF (reference sequence). The CDR3 consists of 14 residues.

This clonotype showed up many times. This sequence joins TRBV7-2 and TRBJ2-1; 10 bases are shared with TRBD2. The germline CDR1 and CDR2 sequences are SGHTA and FQGNSA. The V segment lost 2 bases and the J segment 8 bases; nucleotides outside the gene matches: 3. This CDR3 contains 14 residues. This chain's CDR3 is CASSLTSGTYEQFF. The CDR3 DNA reads as TGTGCCAGCAGCTTAACTAGCGGGACGTATGAGCAGTTCTTC.

This clonotype was observed many times. The chain carries TRBV10-3 and TRBJ1-2, with unresolved D. The CDR3 length is 12 residues. CDR1 is ENHRY and CDR2 is SYGVKD in the germline V gene. Trimming removed 6 bases at V and 4 bases at J, with 9 bases between. The CDR3: CAIRTEGYGYTF. The CDR3 DNA sequence: TGTGCCATCAGGACCGAGGGCTATGGCTACACCTTC.

V gene TRBV20-1 combines with J gene TRBJ2-7; D call uncertain. Germline V gives CDR1 DFQATT, CDR2 SNEGSKA (reference sequence). The CDR3 extends over 14 amino acids. V shed 4 bases and J shed 3 bases, with 16 bases lying between them. CDR3: CSAISPPIDYEQYF. CDR3 DNA: TGCAGTGCTATTTCCCCCCCAATTGACTACGAGCAGTACTTC.

The chain employs TRBV5-4 and TRBJ2-1; TRBD1 matches at 9 bases. V lost 4 bases to trimming and J lost 4 bases; unmatched junction nucleotides: 6. The V gene's germline CDR1 is SGHNT and CDR2 YYREEE (reference sequence). CDR3 size: 15 residues. The CDR3 reads CASSPRQGVYNEQFF. CDR3 coding DNA: TGTGCCAGCAGCCCCAGACAGGGGGTATACAATGAGCAGTTCTTC.

At least ten counts were recorded for this clonotype. The rearrangement uses TRBV2 and TRBJ1-2, with D possibly TRBD1 on 5 matching bases. Trimming cost V 6 bases and J 7 bases, with 12 bases left between them. The CDR3 runs to 12 residues. The germline V gene has CDR1 SNHLY and CDR2 FYNNEI. CDR3 loop: CASRNMGGGYTF. CDR3 DNA: TGTGCCAGCAGGAATATGGGGGGTGGCTACACCTTC.

CDR3 loop: CASSFEGQGYNEKLFF. In DNA, the CDR3 is TGTGCCAGCAGCTTTGAGGGACAGGGATATAATGAAAAACTGTTTTTT. V gene TRBV7-9 combines with J gene TRBJ1-4; TRBD1 agrees at 9 bases. The V gene's germline CDR1 is SEHNR and CDR2 FQNEAQ (reference sequence). This CDR3 is built from 16 residues. Trimming at V came to 3 bases and at J to 4 bases, leaving 6 bases not matched to a gene.

This clonotype was seen a handful of times. Since the CDR3 does not end with the conserved phenylalanine or tryptophan, this likely comes from a read error. CDR3 residues: CASSALPIRGNNEQFL. The CDR3 DNA reads TGTGCCAGCAGTGCACTACCCATCCGGGGTAACAATGAGCAGTTCCTC. The chain is built from TRBV12-3 or TRBV12-4 and TRBJ2-1; a weak D match, TRBD2 (5 bases). V was shortened by 5 bases and J by 5 bases, with 19 bases between the two germline ends. The CDR3 has 16 residues.

This clonotype was picked up many times. J is TRBJ2-3 and V is TRBV4-3; no definite D call. CDR3 length equals 14 residues. Germline CDR1 and CDR2: LGHNA and YSLEER. V lost 0 bases and J lost 4, with 8 bases in between. The CDR3 region is CASSQDRPPDTQYF. CDR3 nucleotides: TGCGCCAGCAGCCAAGATCGGCCGCCAGATACGCAGTATTTT.

This clonotype was observed many times. The rearrangement uses TRBV28 and TRBJ1-4; TRBD1 agrees at 7 bases. V lost 7 bases, J lost 5 bases, and 7 bases stayed unmatched. The CDR3 consists of 14 residues. Germline-derived CDR1 and CDR2 are MDHEN and SYDVKM. The CDR3 loop is CASKGPTGNEKLFF. For the CDR3, the DNA is TGTGCCAGCAAGGGCCCGACAGGGAATGAAAAACTGTTTTTT.

The CDR3 DNA sequence: TGTGCCAGCAGTGAGGGGACAGGGTGGGAAACGCAGTATTTT. This translates into CASSEGTGWETQYF. The J gene is TRBJ2-3, the V gene TRBV6-1; TRBD1 matches 9 bases. Germline CDR1 MNHNS, CDR2 SASEGT. V was pared by 3 bases and J by 9 bases, with 7 bases of the junction left unmatched. The CDR3 runs to 14 residues.

The V gene is TRBV29-1, the J gene TRBJ2-1, with 8 bases fitting TRBD2. The CDR3 is 11 amino acids. Trimming cost V 8 bases and J 9 bases; bases outside gene matches: 6. CDR1 is SQVTM, CDR2 ANQGSEA, per germline. CDR3 sequence reads: CSFFRGGEQFF. The CDR3 DNA reads TGCAGCTTCTTCCGGGGGGGTGAGCAGTTCTTC.

DNA for the CDR3: TGTGCCAGCAGCCCCTCCCCCGGGACAACCTACGAGCAGTACTTC. This sequence encodes CASSPSPGTTYEQYF. J is TRBJ2-7 and V is TRBV7-2, with D maybe TRBD1 (6 bases). The V gene lost 5 bases and the J gene lost 2 bases, with 16 bases spanning the gap. This CDR3 is 15 amino acids long. The germline gives CDR1 SGHTA, CDR2 FQGNSA.

Comments on this clonotype: A much larger clone lies one base from this, so it may be a read error. The chain links TRBV6-2 or TRBV6-3 to TRBJ2-3; TRBD2 matches 9 bases. CDR3 length: 15 amino acids. Germline trimming cut 6 bases from V and 2 bases from J; bases unmatched to any gene: 6. Germline values: CDR1 MNHEY, CDR2 SVGEGT. CDR3 protein: CASRLGLAVTDTQYF. Here the CDR3 DNA reads TGTGCCAGCAGGCTGGGACTAGCAGTCACAGATACGCAGTATTTT.

V is TRBV12-3 or TRBV12-4 and J is TRBJ2-7; TRBD1 agrees at 8 bases. V was clipped by 3 bases and J by 3 bases; unmatched bases: 4. This CDR3 region has 14 residues. For the CDR3, the DNA is TGTGCCAGCAGTTTTGGAACAGGGGGCTACGAGCAGTACTTC. Protein: CASSFGTGGYEQYF.

This clonotype was seen many times. V gene TRBV28 combines with J gene TRBJ2-3; D remains ambiguous. Germline CDR1 is MDHEN and CDR2 is SYDVKM. Trimming left V 7 bases short and J 2 bases short, with 7 bases between. The CDR3 consists of 12 residues. CDR3 loop: CASKGTTDTQYF. For the CDR3, the DNA is TGTGCCAGCAAAGGCACCACAGATACGCAGTATTTT.

The sample holds many counts of this clonotype. V usage is TRBV6-2 or TRBV6-3 and J usage is TRBJ2-7; either TRBD1 or TRBD2 may fit D (6 bases each). This CDR3 has 15 amino acids. The germline V gene has CDR1 MNHEY and CDR2 SVGEGT. The V and J ends lost 11 bases and 4 bases respectively, with 24 bases between them. The CDR3 bases are TGTGCCCAAGGGGGGCGCCGGAGGGGAGTTTACGAGCAGTACTTC. It encodes CAQGGRRRGVYEQYF.

V usage is TRBV20-1 and J usage is TRBJ1-5, with TRBD1 matching over 7 bases. Germline V lookup: CDR1 DFQATT, CDR2 SNEGSKA (reference sequence). Trimming removed 2 bases from V and 1 base from J; junction bases left unmatched: 8. The CDR3 is 16 amino acids. Here the CDR3 DNA reads TGCAGTGCTAGATCCTACACAGGGGCGAGCAATCAGCCCCAGCATTTT. It specifies CSARSYTGASNQPQHF.